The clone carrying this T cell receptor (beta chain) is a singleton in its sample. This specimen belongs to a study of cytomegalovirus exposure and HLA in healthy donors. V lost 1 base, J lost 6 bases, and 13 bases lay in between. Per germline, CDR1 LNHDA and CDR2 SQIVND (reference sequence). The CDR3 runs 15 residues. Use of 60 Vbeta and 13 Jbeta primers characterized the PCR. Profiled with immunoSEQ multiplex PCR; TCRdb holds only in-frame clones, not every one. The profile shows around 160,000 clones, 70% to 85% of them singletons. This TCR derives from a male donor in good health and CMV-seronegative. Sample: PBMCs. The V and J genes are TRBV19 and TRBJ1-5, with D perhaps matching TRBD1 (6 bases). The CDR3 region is CASSIGGRGGQPQHF. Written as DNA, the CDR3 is TGTGCCAGTAGTATAGGAGGCAGGGGCGGTCAGCCCCAGCATTTT.